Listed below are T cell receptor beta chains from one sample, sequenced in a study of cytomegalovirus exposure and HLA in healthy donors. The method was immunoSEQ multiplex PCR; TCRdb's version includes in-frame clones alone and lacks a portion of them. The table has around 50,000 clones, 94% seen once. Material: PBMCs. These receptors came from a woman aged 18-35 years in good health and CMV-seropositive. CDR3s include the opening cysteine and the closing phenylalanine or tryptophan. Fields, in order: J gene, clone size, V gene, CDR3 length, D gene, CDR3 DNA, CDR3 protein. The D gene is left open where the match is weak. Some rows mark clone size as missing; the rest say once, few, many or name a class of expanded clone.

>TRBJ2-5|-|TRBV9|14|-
TGTGCCAGCAGCGCTGACTCTAGCGTGAAGACCCAGTACTTC
CASSADSSVKTQYF
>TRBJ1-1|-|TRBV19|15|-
TGTGCCAGTAGTAAACAGACAGGTTTTGGCACTGAAGCTTTCTTT
CASSKQTGFGTEAFF
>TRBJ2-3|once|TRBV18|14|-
TGTGCCAGCTCTACTCTTGCGGGCACAGATACGCAGTATTTT
CASSTLAGTDTQYF
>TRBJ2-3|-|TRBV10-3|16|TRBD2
TGTGCCATCAGTGAGTCAAGCACTAGCGGGAAAGATACGCAGTATTTT
CAISESSTSGKDTQYF
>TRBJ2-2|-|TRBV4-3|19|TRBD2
TGCGCCAGCAGCCAAGATCTCGGGATGGGAGCGGGAGTGCCCGGGGAGCTGTTTTTT
CASSQDLGMGAGVPGELFF
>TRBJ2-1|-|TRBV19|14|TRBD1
TGTGCCAGTAACCGGGACAGGGCCTACAATGAGCAGTTCTTC
CASNRDRAYNEQFF
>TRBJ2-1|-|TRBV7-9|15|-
TGTGCCAGCAGCTTAGTGCCCGGCTCCTACAATGAGCAGTTCTTC
CASSLVPGSYNEQFF
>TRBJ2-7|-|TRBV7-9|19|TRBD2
TGTGCCAGCAGCTTCCCGGGACTAGCGGGAGCTTCTTCTTTCTACGAGCAGTACTTC
CASSFPGLAGASSFYEQYF
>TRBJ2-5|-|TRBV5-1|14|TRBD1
TGCGCCAGCAGCCACACGACAGGGCTAGAGACCCAGTACTTC
CASSHTTGLETQYF
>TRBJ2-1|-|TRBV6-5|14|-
TGTGCCAGCAGCCTCAACCCAGAGGGCAATGAGCAGTTCTTC
CASSLNPEGNEQFF
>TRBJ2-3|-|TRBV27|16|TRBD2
TGTGCCAGCAGCTCGGCCCGGACTAGCGGGCCCCAGACGCAGTATTTT
CASSSARTSGPQTQYF
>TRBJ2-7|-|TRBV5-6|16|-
TGTGCCAGCACCTTGGGGTCCGGGACTTCCTCCTACGAGCAGTACTTC
CASTLGSGTSSYEQYF
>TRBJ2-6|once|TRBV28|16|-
TGTGCCAGCAGTTTACTGGCAGGGACTGGGGCCAACGTCCTGACTTTC
CASSLLAGTGANVLTF
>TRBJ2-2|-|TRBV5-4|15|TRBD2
TGTGCCAGCAGCGGACTAGCGGGAGGGCCCGGGGAGCTGTTTTTT
CASSGLAGGPGELFF
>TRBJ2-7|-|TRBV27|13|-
TGTGCCAGCAGGTTGGTCCTTACCGGCGAGCAGTACTTC
CASRLVLTGEQYF
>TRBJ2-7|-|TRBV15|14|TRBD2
TGTGCCACCAGCAGAGTTGGCGGGAGCTACGAGCAGTACTTC
CATSRVGGSYEQYF
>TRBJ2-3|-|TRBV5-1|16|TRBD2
TGCGCCAGCAGCTTGGACAGCGGGGGGCCATCAGATACGCAGTATTTT
CASSLDSGGPSDTQYF
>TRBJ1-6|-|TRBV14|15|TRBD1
TGTGCCAGCAGCCAAATAGGACAGGGGAATTCACCCCTCCACTTT
CASSQIGQGNSPLHF
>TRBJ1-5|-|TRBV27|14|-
TGTGCCAGCAGTTTGAAACAGTTCAATCAGCCCCAGCATTTT
CASSLKQFNQPQHF
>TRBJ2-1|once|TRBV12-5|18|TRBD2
TGTGCTAGTGGTTTGGATAAGGCGCCGGGACTAGCGGGAAAAGAGCAGTTCTTC
CASGLDKAPGLAGKEQFF
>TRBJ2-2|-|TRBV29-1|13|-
TGCAGCGCTTTCTCGACAGGCACCGGGGAGCTGTTTTTT
CSAFSTGTGELFF
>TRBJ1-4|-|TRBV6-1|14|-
TGTGCCAGCAGTCTGGCTGCAACTAATGAAAAACTGTTTTTT
CASSLAATNEKLFF
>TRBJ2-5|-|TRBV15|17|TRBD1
TGTGCCACCAGCAGATCGCACAGGGGAAGAAGTCGAGAGACCCAGTACTTC
CATSRSHRGRSRETQYF
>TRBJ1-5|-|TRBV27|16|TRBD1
TGTGCCAGCAGCCCTATGGGGGGACAGGGCAATCAGCCCCAGCATTTT
CASSPMGGQGNQPQHF
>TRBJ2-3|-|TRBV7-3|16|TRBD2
TGTGCCAGCAGCTTAATGACTAGCGGGAGGCCAGATACGCAGTATTTT
CASSLMTSGRPDTQYF
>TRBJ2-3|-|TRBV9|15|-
TGTGCCAGCAGCATGCTGGAGAGCCTCACAGATACGCAGTATTTT
CASSMLESLTDTQYF
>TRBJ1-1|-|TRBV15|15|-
TGTGCCACCAGCAGAGGACTTAAATTGGACACTGAAGCTTTCTTT
CATSRGLKLDTEAFF
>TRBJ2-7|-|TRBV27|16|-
TGTGCCAGCAGCCAAAACCTAGCGCTCAGCTCCTACGAGCAGTACTTC
CASSQNLALSSYEQYF
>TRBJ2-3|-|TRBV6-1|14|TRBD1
TGTGCCAGCAGCGGGACAGGGGAAGCAGATACGCAGTATTTT
CASSGTGEADTQYF
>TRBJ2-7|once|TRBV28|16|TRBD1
TGTGCCAGCAGCCCTGACCCCGGGACAGGGGGCAGAGAGCAGTACTTC
CASSPDPGTGGREQYF
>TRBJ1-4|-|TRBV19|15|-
TGTGCCAGTAGCGGCTCCAGGTCAACTAATGAAAAACTGTTTTTT
CASSGSRSTNEKLFF
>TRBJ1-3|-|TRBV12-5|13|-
TGTGCTAGTGCCCTAAGCGCTGGAAACACCATATATTTT
CASALSAGNTIYF
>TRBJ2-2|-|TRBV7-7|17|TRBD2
TGTGCTAGCAGCGGACCTCCGACTAGCGGGAATGTCGGGGAGCTGTTTTTT
CASSGPPTSGNVGELFF
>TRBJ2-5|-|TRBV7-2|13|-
TGTGCCAGCAGCTTAGGGACAGAGGAGACCCAGTACTTC
CASSLGTEETQYF
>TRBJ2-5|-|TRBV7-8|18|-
TGTGCCAGCAGCGCCCCATTGTTTCCGGGAGAAGGACAAGAGACCCAGTACTTC
CASSAPLFPGEGQETQYF
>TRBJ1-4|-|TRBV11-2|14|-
TGTGCCAGCAGCTTATGGGCCGATAATGAAAAACTGTTTTTT
CASSLWADNEKLFF
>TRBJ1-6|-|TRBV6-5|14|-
TGTGCCAGCAAAGGGGCAGGTGAAGCAGAGGTACTCCACTTT
CASKGAGEAEVLHF
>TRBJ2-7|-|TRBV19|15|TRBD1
TGTGCCAGTAGACCAGGGGGATTAAGCTCCTACGAGCAGTACTTC
CASRPGGLSSYEQYF
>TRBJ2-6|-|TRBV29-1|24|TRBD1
TGCAGCGTTCAAGACAGGGGAAAAACCCACACCCAGGATGGGGGAAACTCTGGGGCCAACGTCCTGACTTTC
CSVQDRGKTHTQDGGNSGANVLTF
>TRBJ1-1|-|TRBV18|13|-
TGTGCCAGCTCACCATTTCGGGAATCTGAAGCTTTCTTT
CASSPFRESEAFF
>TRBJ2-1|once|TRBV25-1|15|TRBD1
TGTGCCAGCAGGGGGGACAGGGGATGGGACAATGAGCAGTTCTTC
CASRGDRGWDNEQFF
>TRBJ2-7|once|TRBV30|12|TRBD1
TGTGCCTGGAGGGGGCAGGGGGCGAAACAGTACTTC
CAWRGQGAKQYF
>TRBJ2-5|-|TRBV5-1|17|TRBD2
TGCGCCAGCAGTAGGAGCGGGGAGGGGATCCCCCAAGAGACCCAGTACTTC
CASSRSGEGIPQETQYF
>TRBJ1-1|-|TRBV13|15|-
TGTGCCAGCAGCTTAGTCGGGGGGAGAAGAACTGAAGCTTTCTTT
CASSLVGGRRTEAFF
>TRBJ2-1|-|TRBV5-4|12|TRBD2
TGTGCCAGCAGCAAACTAGCGAATGAGCAGTTCTTC
CASSKLANEQFF